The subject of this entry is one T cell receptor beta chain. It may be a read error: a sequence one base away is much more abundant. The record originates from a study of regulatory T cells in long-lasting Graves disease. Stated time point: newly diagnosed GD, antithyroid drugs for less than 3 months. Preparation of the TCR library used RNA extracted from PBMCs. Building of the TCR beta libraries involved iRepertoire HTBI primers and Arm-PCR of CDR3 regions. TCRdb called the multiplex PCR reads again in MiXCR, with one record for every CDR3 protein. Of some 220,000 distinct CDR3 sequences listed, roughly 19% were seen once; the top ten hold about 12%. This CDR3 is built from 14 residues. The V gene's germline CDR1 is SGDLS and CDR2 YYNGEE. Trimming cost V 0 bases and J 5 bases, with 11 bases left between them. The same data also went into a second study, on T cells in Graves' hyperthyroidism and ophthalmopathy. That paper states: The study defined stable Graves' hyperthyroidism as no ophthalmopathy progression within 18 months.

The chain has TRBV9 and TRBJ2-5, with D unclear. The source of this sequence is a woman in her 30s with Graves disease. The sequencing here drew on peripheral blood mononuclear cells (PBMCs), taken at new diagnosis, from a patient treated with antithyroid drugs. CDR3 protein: CASSVGGDGETQYF. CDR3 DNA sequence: TGTGCCAGCAGCGTAGGAGGTGACGGGGAGACCCAGTACTTC.